This TCR beta chain derives from a study of control samples from healthy donors and cancer patients. Libraries were prepared by immunoSEQ multiplex PCR; TCRdb keeps only in-frame clonotypes and omits some of them. Among tens of thousands of clones, 93% were seen once, and the ten largest hold roughly 1.2%. Sequenced input: PBMCs. This sequence originates from a woman aged 40 to 49 with lung cancer.

The CDR3 is CASSSRTGAAGELFF. CDR3 DNA: TGTGCCAGCAGCTCTAGGACAGGGGCCGCCGGGGAGCTGTTTTTT. The rearrangement joins TRBV5-4 to TRBJ2-2; the match to TRBD1 covers 9 bases. Germline CDR1 is SGHNT and CDR2 is YYREEE (reference sequence). CDR3 size: 15 residues. V gave up 3 bases and J gave up 6 bases; unmatched junction bases: 6.